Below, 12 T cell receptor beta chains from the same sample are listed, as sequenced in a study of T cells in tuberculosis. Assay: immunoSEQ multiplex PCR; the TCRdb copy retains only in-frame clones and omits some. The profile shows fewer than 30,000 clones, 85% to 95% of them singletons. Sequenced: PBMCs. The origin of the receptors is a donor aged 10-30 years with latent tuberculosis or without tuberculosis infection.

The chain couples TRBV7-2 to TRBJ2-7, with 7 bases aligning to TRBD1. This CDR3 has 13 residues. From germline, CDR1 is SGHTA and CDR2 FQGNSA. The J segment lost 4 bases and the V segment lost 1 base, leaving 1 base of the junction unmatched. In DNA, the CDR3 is TGTGCCAGCAGCTTAGAGGGGGCGTACGAGCAGTACTTC. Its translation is CASSLEGAYEQYF. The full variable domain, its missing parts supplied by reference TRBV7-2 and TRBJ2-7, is GAGVSQSPSNKVTEKGKDVELRCDPISGHTALYWYRQSLGQGLEFLIYFQGNSAPDKSGLPSDRFSAERTGGSVSTLTIQRTQQEDSAVYLCASSLEGAYEQYFGPGTRLTVT.

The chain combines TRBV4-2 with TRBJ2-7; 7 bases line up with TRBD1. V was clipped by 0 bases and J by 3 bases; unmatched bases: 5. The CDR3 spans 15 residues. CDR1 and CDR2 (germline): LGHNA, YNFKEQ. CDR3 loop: CASSQELAGGYEQYF. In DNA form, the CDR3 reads TGTGCCAGCAGCCAAGAGTTGGCAGGGGGCTACGAGCAGTACTTC.

CDR3 loop: CASSLDYGREKFF. The CDR3 DNA reads as TGTGCCAGCAGCTTAGATTACGGCAGGGAAAAGTTCTTC. V and J are TRBV7-9 and TRBJ2-1; TRBD1 might be the D (5 bases). This CDR3 has 13 residues. Per germline, CDR1 SEHNR and CDR2 FQNEAQ (reference sequence). Trimming left V 1 base short and J 14 bases short, with 15 bases between. The entire variable domain, with the rest obtained from reference TRBV7-9 and TRBJ2-1, is as follows: DTGVSQNPRHKITKRGQNVTFRCDPISEHNRLYWYRQTLGQGPEFLTYFQNEAQLEKSRLLSDRFSAERPKGSFSTLEIQRTEQGDSAMYLCASSLDYGREKFFGPGTRLTVL.

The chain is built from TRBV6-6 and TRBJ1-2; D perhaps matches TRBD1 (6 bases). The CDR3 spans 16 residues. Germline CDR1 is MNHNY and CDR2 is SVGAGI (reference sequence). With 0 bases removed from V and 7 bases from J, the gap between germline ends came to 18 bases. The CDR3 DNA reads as TGTGCCAGCAGTTACTCGATAGGTGGCAGGGGATCTGGCTACACCTTC. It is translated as CASSYSIGGRGSGYTF.

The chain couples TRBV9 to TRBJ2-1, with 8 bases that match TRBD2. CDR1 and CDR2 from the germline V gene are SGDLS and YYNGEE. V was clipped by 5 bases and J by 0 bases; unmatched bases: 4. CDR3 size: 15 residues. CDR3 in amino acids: CASRESGSSYNEQFF. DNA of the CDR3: TGTGCCAGCAGAGAAAGCGGGAGCTCCTACAATGAGCAGTTCTTC.

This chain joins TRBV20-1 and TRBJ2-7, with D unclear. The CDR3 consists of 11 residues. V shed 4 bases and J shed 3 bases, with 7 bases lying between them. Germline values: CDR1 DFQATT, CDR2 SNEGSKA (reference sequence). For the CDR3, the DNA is TGCAGTGCTAACTCGTACTACGAGCAGTACTTC. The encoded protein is CSANSYYEQYF.

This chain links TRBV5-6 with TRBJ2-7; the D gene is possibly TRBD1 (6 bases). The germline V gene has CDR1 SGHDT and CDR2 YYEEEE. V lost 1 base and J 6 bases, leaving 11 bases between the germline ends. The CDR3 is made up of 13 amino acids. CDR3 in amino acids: CASSLTARGEQYF. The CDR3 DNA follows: TGTGCCAGCAGCTTGACGGCCAGGGGCGAGCAGTACTTC.

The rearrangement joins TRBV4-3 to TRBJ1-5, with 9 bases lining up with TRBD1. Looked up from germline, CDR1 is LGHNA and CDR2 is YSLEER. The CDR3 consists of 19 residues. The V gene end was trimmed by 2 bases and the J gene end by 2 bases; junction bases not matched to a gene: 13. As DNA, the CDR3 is TGCGCCAGCAGCCAAACGACCGGGACAGGGAATATGGGCAATCAGCCCCAGCATTTT. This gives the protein CASSQTTGTGNMGNQPQHF.

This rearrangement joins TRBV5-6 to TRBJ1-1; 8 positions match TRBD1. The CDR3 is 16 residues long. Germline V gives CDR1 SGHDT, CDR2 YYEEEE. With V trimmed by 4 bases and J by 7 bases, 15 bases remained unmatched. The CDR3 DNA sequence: TGTGCCAGCAGCAGGAGGACAGGGTGGGGGACAGGTGAAGCTTTCTTT. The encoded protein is CASSRRTGWGTGEAFF.

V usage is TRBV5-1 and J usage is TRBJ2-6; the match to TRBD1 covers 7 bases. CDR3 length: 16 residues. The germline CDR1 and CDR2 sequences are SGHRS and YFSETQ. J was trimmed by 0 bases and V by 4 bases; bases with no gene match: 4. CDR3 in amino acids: CASSRDSSSGANVLTF. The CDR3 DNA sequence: TGCGCCAGCAGCCGGGACAGCAGCTCTGGGGCCAACGTCCTGACTTTC. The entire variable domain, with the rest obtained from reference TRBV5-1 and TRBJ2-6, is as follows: KAGVTQTPRYLIKTRGQQVTLSCSPISGHRSVSWYQQTPGQGLQFLFEYFSETQRNKGNFPGRFSGRQFSNSRSEMNVSTLELGDSALYLCASSRDSSSGANVLTFGAGSRLTVL.

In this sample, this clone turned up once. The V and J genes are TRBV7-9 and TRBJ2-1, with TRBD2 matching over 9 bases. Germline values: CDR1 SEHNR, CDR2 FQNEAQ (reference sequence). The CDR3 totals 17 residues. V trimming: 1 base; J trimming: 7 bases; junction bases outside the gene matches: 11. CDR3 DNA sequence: TGTGCCAGCAGCTTAGTTCGGGGCGGGAGGGCCGATAATGAGCAGTTCTTC. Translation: CASSLVRGGRADNEQFF.

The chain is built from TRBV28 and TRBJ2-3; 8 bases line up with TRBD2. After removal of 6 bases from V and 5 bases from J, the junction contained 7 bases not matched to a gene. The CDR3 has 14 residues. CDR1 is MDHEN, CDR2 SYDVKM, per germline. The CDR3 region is CASSIAGLEDTQYF. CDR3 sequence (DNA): TGTGCCAGCAGCATAGCGGGGCTTGAAGATACGCAGTATTTT.